The 17 T cell receptor beta chains listed next were all sequenced from one sample in a study of OX40 agonist ivuxolimab in advanced cancers. Produced via immunoSEQ multiplex PCR; TCRdb's table is partial and in-frame only. The top ten hold roughly an eighth of the sample, which has under 20,000 clones, roughly 70% seen once. The sample consisted of CD4+ or CD8+ T cells sorted from blood, taken in a trial of the OX40 agonist ivuxolimab. The receptors shown here come from an adult with an advanced solid tumor such as melanoma, head and neck, liver or kidney cancer.

J is TRBJ2-1 and V is TRBV4-1; TRBD2 matches at 14 bases. CDR3 length: 15 residues. V was clipped by 2 bases and J by 10 bases; unmatched bases: 4. Germline V gene data show CDR1 as MGHRA and CDR2 as YSYEKL. The CDR3 spells CASSQSGLAGEEQFF. CDR3 DNA: TGCGCCAGCAGCCAATCGGGACTAGCGGGAGAGGAGCAGTTCTTC.

The chain links TRBV5-5 to TRBJ2-7, with D uncertain. The CDR3 spans 14 residues. The V gene's germline CDR1 is SGHKS and CDR2 YYEKEE (reference sequence). Trimming took 2 bases from V and 2 from J, leaving 11 bases between them. The CDR3 protein is CASSFGPTTYEQYF. The CDR3 DNA follows: TGTGCCAGCAGCTTCGGGCCAACAACCTACGAGCAGTACTTC.

This clone was recorded once. The chain is built from TRBV7-8 and TRBJ2-7; D might be TRBD2 (5 bases). V lost 4 bases and J lost 3, with 13 bases in between. The CDR3 consists of 14 residues. Germline V gives CDR1 SGHVS, CDR2 FQNEAQ. CDR3 in amino acids: CASSSGSYRYEQYF. The CDR3 bases are TGTGCCAGCAGCTCGGGATCTTATCGCTACGAGCAGTACTTC.

This clone was seen a handful of times. The chain employs TRBV5-6 and TRBJ1-3; no definite D call. V lost 0 bases and J lost 0, with 13 bases in between. CDR1 is SGHDT and CDR2 is YYEEEE in the germline V gene. This CDR3 has 17 amino acids. As DNA, the CDR3 is TGTGCCAGCAGCTTGGACGGACCCTCGAGCTCTGGAAACACCATATATTTT. Its translation: CASSLDGPSSSGNTIYF.

The gene calls are TRBV7-9 and TRBJ2-7; possibly TRBD1 for D (6 bases). The CDR3 extends over 15 amino acids. The V end lost 4 bases, the J end lost 6 bases, and 19 bases lay between the germline ends. Germline V CDR1 and CDR2: SEHNR, FQNEAQ (reference sequence). As DNA, the CDR3 is TGTGCCAGCAGCTACAGGGTAGGAGGCGAACGCGAGCAGTACTTC. Translating gives CASSYRVGGEREQYF.

The gene calls are TRBV5-4 and TRBJ2-7; D gene uncertain. In germline, CDR1 is SGHNT, CDR2 YYREEE (reference sequence). The CDR3 is made up of 15 amino acids. V dropped 4 bases and J dropped 3 bases, with 17 bases sitting between them. The CDR3 nucleotides are TGTGCCAGCAGCCAAGTTGATACAGCAATCTACGAGCAGTACTTC. Residues: CASSQVDTAIYEQYF.

The CDR3 spells CASSSGNTEAFF. CDR3 bases: TGTGCCAGCAGTTCCGGGAACACTGAAGCTTTCTTT. The genes are TRBV6-6 and TRBJ1-1, with D uncertain. The CDR3 is 12 residues long. With 4 bases removed from V and 1 base from J, the gap between germline ends came to 4 bases. Looked up from germline, CDR1 is MNHNY and CDR2 is SVGAGI (reference sequence).

A single count supports this clone. The V call is TRBV7-2, the J call TRBJ2-5; unclear D gene. CDR3 length equals 12 residues. Germline values: CDR1 SGHTA, CDR2 FQGNSA. Trimming took 1 base from V and 4 from J, leaving 4 bases between them. The CDR3 loop reads CASSLDGETQYF. CDR3 DNA sequence: TGTGCCAGCAGCTTAGATGGAGAGACCCAGTACTTC.

In this sample, this clone turned up a few times. This sequence joins TRBV10-3 and TRBJ1-4; D is unclear. Germline lookup yields CDR1 ENHRY and CDR2 SYGVKD. Trimming removed 2 bases at V and 0 bases at J, with 7 bases between. The CDR3 totals 15 residues. CDR3 nucleotides: TGTGCCATCAGTGAGCCTGGAGCAACTAATGAAAAACTGTTTTTT. Amino acid sequence: CAISEPGATNEKLFF.

The chain uses TRBV21-1 and TRBJ1-1. TRBV21-1 is an annotated pseudogene. The CDR3 sequence is 13 residues long. CDR3 residues: CASWWTLGLAAFF. The CDR3 nucleotides are TGTGCCAGCTGGTGGACCCTGGGCCTCGCAGCTTTCTTT.

The J gene is TRBJ2-3, the V gene TRBV4-3; 10 bases are a match to TRBD2. Germline assignment: CDR1 LGHNA and CDR2 YSLEER. This CDR3 is 16 amino acids long. V dropped 1 base and J dropped 6; count of bases not matched to a gene: 7. The CDR3 is CASSQVERGGLDTQYF. As DNA, the CDR3 is TGCGCCAGCAGCCAAGTTGAGCGGGGGGGCCTGGATACGCAGTATTTT.

The V and J genes are TRBV6-6 and TRBJ2-1; 8 bases are a match to TRBD2. Trimming took 3 bases from V and 8 from J; bases not matched to a gene: 9. Germline V gene lookup returns CDR1 MNHNY and CDR2 SVGAGI (reference sequence). The length of the CDR3 is 15 residues. Here the CDR3 reads CASSYSVVAGYEQFF. CDR3 in DNA: TGTGCCAGCAGTTATTCGGTGGTAGCGGGATATGAGCAGTTCTTC.

This clone was observed a single time. The rearrangement uses TRBV6-4 and TRBJ2-2; D is possibly TRBD2 (5 bases). V was trimmed by 2 bases and J by 6 bases, leaving 10 bases between them. CDR3 size: 14 residues. Germline loops: CDR1 MRHNA, CDR2 SNTAGT. As DNA, the CDR3 is TGTGCCAGCAGTGACATCGGGGTTGCCGGGGAGCTGTTTTTT. It codes for CASSDIGVAGELFF.

This chain connects TRBV9 to TRBJ2-3; TRBD2 agrees at 10 bases. The CDR3 loop spans 16 amino acids. Per the germline V gene, CDR1 is SGDLS and CDR2 is YYNGEE. J lost 8 bases, V lost 3 bases, and 12 bases had no gene match. The CDR3 loop is CASSASGRAVAGTQYF. CDR3 nucleotides: TGTGCCAGCAGCGCCAGCGGGAGGGCCGTGGCGGGTACGCAGTATTTT.

DNA for the CDR3: TGTGCCAGCAGCGGACAGGACTATGGCTACACCTTC. Its translation: CASSGQDYGYTF. This sequence joins TRBV5-6 and TRBJ1-2, with 7 bases that match TRBD1. V gave up 4 bases and J gave up 3 bases; unmatched junction bases: 0. CDR3 length: 12 amino acids. Germline-derived CDR1 and CDR2 are SGHDT and YYEEEE.

The chain has TRBV21-1 and TRBJ1-1. TRBV21-1 is designated a pseudogene. The CDR3 length is 20 residues. In DNA, the CDR3 is TGTGCCAGCAGCAATTTAATCAGTCACCGGGACGCTAATATGAACACTGAAGCTTTCTTT. This translates into CASSNLISHRDANMNTEAFF.

Only a few counts were recorded for this clone. The genes are TRBV19 and TRBJ1-5; D ambiguous. The CDR3 spans 13 residues. CDR1 is LNHDA and CDR2 is SQIVND in the germline V gene (reference sequence). Trimming took 6 bases from V and 3 from J, leaving 9 bases between them. CDR3 in amino acids: CASRSLDNQPQHF. CDR3 DNA: TGTGCCAGTAGAAGCTTGGACAATCAGCCCCAGCATTTT.